Shown below are 21 T cell receptor beta chains from a single sample sequenced in a study of blood T cell repertoires in COVID-19. Data came from immunoSEQ multiplex PCR; TCRdb stores just in-frame clones and leaves some out. The sample consists of roughly 230,000 clones, roughly 84% of them appearing once. The sequencing input was peripheral blood. The source is a man aged 40-50 years with acute or convalescent COVID-19.

The rearrangement joins TRBV7-9 to TRBJ2-2; D is unresolved. The CDR3 sequence is 14 residues long. Looked up from germline, CDR1 is SEHNR and CDR2 is FQNEAQ (reference sequence). Trimming shortened V by 0 bases and J by 6 bases, and 8 bases separated the two germline ends. The DNA of the CDR3 is TGTGCCAGCAGCTTAGCCGGGTTGGCCGGGGAGCTGTTTTTT. Its protein product is CASSLAGLAGELFF.

This clone was seen once. The chain recombines TRBV25-1 with TRBJ2-1; 7 bases line up with TRBD1. The germline gives CDR1 MGHDK, CDR2 SYGVNS. V lost 6 bases and J lost 8; bases outside the gene matches: 7. The CDR3 runs 13 residues. CDR3 sequence (DNA): TGTGCCAGCAGAACGTCGGGGACAGATGAGCAGTTCTTC. Residues: CASRTSGTDEQFF. Full variable domain (remainder filled in from reference TRBV25-1 and TRBJ2-1): EADIYQTPRYLVIGTGKKITLECSQTMGHDKMYWYQQDPGMELHLIHYSYGVNSTEKGDLSSESTVSRIRTEHFPLTLESARPSHTSQYLCASRTSGTDEQFFGPGTRLTVL.

The chain recombines TRBV30 with TRBJ1-3, with unresolved D. V shed 4 bases and J shed 0 bases, with 16 bases lying between them. Germline V gene lookup returns CDR1 GTSNPN and CDR2 SVGIG (reference sequence). This CDR3 comprises 16 residues. CDR3 sequence reads: CAWTELHPYSGNTIYF. CDR3 DNA sequence: TGTGCCTGGACCGAACTGCACCCCTACTCTGGAAACACCATATATTTT.

The J gene is TRBJ2-2, the V gene TRBV5-4, with 8 bases lining up with TRBD2. The CDR3 runs 17 residues. Germline trimming cut 4 bases from V and 2 bases from J; bases unmatched to any gene: 10. Germline CDR1 reads SGHNT; CDR2 reads YYREEE (reference sequence). In nucleotides, the CDR3 is TGTGCCAGCAGCCAACAACTAGCGGCCACAAACACCGGGGAGCTGTTTTTT. Encoded protein: CASSQQLAATNTGELFF.

This chain connects TRBV11-3 to TRBJ2-1; 13 nucleotides align to TRBD2. This CDR3 comprises 15 residues. V shed 5 bases and J 8 bases; nucleotides not matched to a gene: 6. Germline CDR1 reads SGHNT; CDR2 reads YENEEA. In DNA, the CDR3 is TGTGCCAGCAGCCCAGGACTAGCGGGAGCTCATGAGCAGTTCTTC. It translates to CASSPGLAGAHEQFF.

The chain joins TRBV4-1 to TRBJ2-3, with 8 bases that match TRBD1. There are 15 residues in the CDR3. V lost 5 bases and J lost 3; bases outside the gene matches: 7. Germline values: CDR1 MGHRA, CDR2 YSYEKL. The CDR3 loop is CASSSRTGRTDTQYF. The DNA for the CDR3 is TGCGCCAGCAGCTCTCGGACAGGGCGGACAGATACGCAGTATTTT.

V and J are TRBV6-5 and TRBJ1-6; weak D call: TRBD1 (5 bases). The germline V gene has CDR1 MNHEY and CDR2 SVGAGI. The CDR3 contains 15 residues. Trimming cost V 4 bases and J 7 bases, with 14 bases left between them. CDR3 nucleotides: TGTGCCAGCAGTTTGTCAGGGCTTATGAATTCACCCCTCCACTTT. Amino acid sequence: CASSLSGLMNSPLHF.

The chain joins TRBV4-3 to TRBJ1-1, with D tentatively TRBD1 (6 bases). Germline CDR1 and CDR2: LGHNA and YSLEER. The length of the CDR3 is 16 residues. V lost 0 bases and J 6 bases, leaving 17 bases between the germline ends. CDR3 nucleotide sequence: TGCGCCAGCAGCCAAGATGTACGCAGGGGTACCTCTGAAGCTTTCTTT. As protein: CASSQDVRRGTSEAFF.

The V gene is TRBV5-1, the J gene TRBJ2-5; possible D gene TRBD1, 6 bases. This CDR3 region has 18 residues. Germline loops: CDR1 SGHRS, CDR2 YFSETQ. V was trimmed by 3 bases and J by 0 bases, leaving 21 bases between them. The CDR3 bases are TGCGCCAGCAGCTCGGAAGAAGGGACAAGAATTTACCAAGAGACCCAGTACTTC. Its translation: CASSSEEGTRIYQETQYF.

There are a few counts of this clone. The gene calls are TRBV7-9 and TRBJ2-5, with TRBD1 as a possible D gene (5 bases). CDR1 and CDR2 (germline): SEHNR, FQNEAQ (reference sequence). Trimming pared 5 bases from V and 4 bases from J, leaving 11 bases between. This CDR3 is 13 amino acids long. This chain's CDR3 is CASSPRVLETQYF. Written as DNA, the CDR3 is TGTGCCAGCAGCCCCAGGGTTCTAGAGACCCAGTACTTC.

The chain carries TRBV4-3 and TRBJ2-7; D remains ambiguous. The CDR3 is made up of 16 amino acids. From germline, CDR1 is LGHNA and CDR2 YSLEER. V lost 0 bases and J lost 0, with 12 bases in between. CDR3 residues: CASSQDLTPSSYEQYF. CDR3 in DNA: TGCGCCAGCAGCCAAGATTTGACTCCAAGCTCCTACGAGCAGTACTTC.

The chain recombines TRBV19 with TRBJ2-1, with 16 nucleotides matching TRBD2. The V gene end was trimmed by 3 bases and the J gene end by 6 bases; junction bases not matched to a gene: 11. This CDR3 region has 19 residues. Germline CDR1 reads LNHDA; CDR2 reads SQIVND (reference sequence). The DNA of the CDR3 is TGTGCCAGTAGTATGGGACTAGCGGGAGGGCCTTATAGATCCAATGAGCAGTTCTTC. Translating it yields CASSMGLAGGPYRSNEQFF.

This clone was detected only a few times. CDR3: CASSTINRVNTEAFF. DNA for the CDR3: TGTGCCAGCAGCACCATTAACAGGGTAAACACTGAAGCTTTCTTT. This rearrangement joins TRBV5-6 to TRBJ1-1, with D tentatively TRBD1 (6 bases). Germline V lookup: CDR1 SGHDT, CDR2 YYEEEE. Deletions cut 4 bases from V and 2 bases from J, with 15 bases between. The CDR3 is 15 residues long. The full variable domain, in which reference TRBV5-6 and TRBJ1-1 provide the parts outside the CDR3, is DAGVTQSPTHLIKTRGQQVTLRCSPKSGHDTVSWYQQALGQGPQFIFQYYEEEERQRGNFPDRFSGHQFPNYSSELNVNALLLGDSALYLCASSTINRVNTEAFFGQGTRLTVV.

The CDR3: CASSQGLAEQGQFF. The CDR3 DNA reads as TGTGCCAGCAGCCAAGGACTAGCGGAGCAAGGGCAGTTCTTC. The chain recombines TRBV4-2 with TRBJ2-1; 9 bases match TRBD2. Trimming took 1 base from V and 12 from J; bases not matched to a gene: 7. Germline-derived CDR1 and CDR2 are LGHNA and YNFKEQ. CDR3 length: 14 residues.

The chain joins TRBV6-6 to TRBJ2-7; D is unclear. Trimming shortened V by 6 bases and J by 0 bases, and 9 bases separated the two germline ends. The length of the CDR3 is 13 residues. The germline V gene encodes CDR1 MNHNY and CDR2 SVGAGI (reference sequence). Written as DNA, the CDR3 is TGTGCCAGCAGCCTTTATAGCTCCTACGAGCAGTACTTC. It translates to CASSLYSSYEQYF.

V and J are TRBV5-1 and TRBJ2-1; D not resolved. V dropped 4 bases and J dropped 0 bases, with 11 bases sitting between them. Germline assignment: CDR1 SGHRS and CDR2 YFSETQ. The CDR3 length is 15 residues. In DNA, the CDR3 is TGCGCCAGCAGCGTCGCGTTAAGCTCCTACAATGAGCAGTTCTTC. The encoded protein is CASSVALSSYNEQFF.

This clone showed up just once. J is TRBJ1-5 and V is TRBV19; D is undetermined. With 5 bases removed from V and 0 bases from J, the gap between germline ends came to 17 bases. This CDR3 spans 17 amino acids. Germline V gene sequence: CDR1 LNHDA, CDR2 SQIVND (reference sequence). The CDR3 DNA follows: TGTGCCAGTAGTTCCCCGGGTGTGTTTGATAGCAATCAGCCCCAGCATTTT. This translates into CASSSPGVFDSNQPQHF.

The chain has TRBV24-1 and TRBJ2-3; no clear D. The CDR3 consists of 13 residues. Germline CDR1 is KGHDR and CDR2 is SFDVKD. Trimming took 5 bases from V and 6 from J, leaving 11 bases between them. The CDR3, as DNA: TGTGCCACCAGTGCCTCCTGGGCTGATACGCAGTATTTT. This encodes CATSASWADTQYF.

This clone was observed once. The rearrangement links TRBV11-2 to TRBJ2-7; tentatively, D is TRBD2 (6 bases). With 7 bases removed from V and 1 base from J, the gap between germline ends came to 14 bases. The CDR3 covers 14 residues. Germline V lookup: CDR1 SGHAT, CDR2 FQNNGV. The chain's CDR3 is CASNLGGLSYEQYF. The CDR3, as DNA: TGTGCCAGCAACTTGGGAGGATTATCCTACGAGCAGTACTTC.

Comment on this clone: At the DNA level, this CDR3 is encoded by other sequences in the same sample as well. The V call is TRBV27, the J call TRBJ2-1; unclear D gene. CDR3 size: 12 residues. Germline loops: CDR1 MNHEY, CDR2 SMNVEV (reference sequence). V dropped 4 bases and J dropped 4 bases, with 5 bases sitting between them. The CDR3 region is CASSSPYNEQFF. In DNA form, the CDR3 reads TGTGCCAGCAGTTCCCCATACAATGAGCAGTTCTTC.

This clone was observed once. The CDR3 DNA reads TGCAGCGCTAACCCGCGGGAGAGTTCAGATACGCAGTATTTT. This codes for CSANPRESSDTQYF. The genes are TRBV29-1 and TRBJ2-3; 7 positions match TRBD2. This CDR3 comprises 14 residues. With V trimmed by 7 bases and J by 4 bases, 11 bases remained unmatched. Germline V lookup: CDR1 SQVTM, CDR2 ANQGSEA.